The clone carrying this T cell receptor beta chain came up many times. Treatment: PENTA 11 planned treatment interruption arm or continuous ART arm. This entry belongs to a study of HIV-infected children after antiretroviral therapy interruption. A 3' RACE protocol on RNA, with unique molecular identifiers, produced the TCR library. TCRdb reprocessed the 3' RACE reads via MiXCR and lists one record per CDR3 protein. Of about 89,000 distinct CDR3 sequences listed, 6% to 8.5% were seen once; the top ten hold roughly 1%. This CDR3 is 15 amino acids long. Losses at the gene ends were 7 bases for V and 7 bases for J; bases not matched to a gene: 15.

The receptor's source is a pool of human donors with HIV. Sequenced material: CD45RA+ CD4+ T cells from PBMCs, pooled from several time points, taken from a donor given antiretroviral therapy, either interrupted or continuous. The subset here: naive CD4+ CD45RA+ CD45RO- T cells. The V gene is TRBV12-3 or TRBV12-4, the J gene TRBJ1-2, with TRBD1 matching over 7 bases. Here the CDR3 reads CASTFHQQRQGGYTF. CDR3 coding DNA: TGTGCCAGCACCTTCCACCAACAGAGACAGGGTGGCTACACCTTC.